What follows are 18 T cell receptor beta chains derived from one specimen sequenced in a study of T-cell reconstitution after alpha-beta-depleted transplantation in children. As it was prepared, the TCRbeta library received unique molecular identifiers. TCRdb reanalysed the PCR reads using MiXCR and keeps one entry per CDR3 protein. The table has 450,000 to 500,000 distinct CDR3 sequences, under 15% seen once; the top ten hold about 5.6%. Sequenced here: PBMCs from the stem cell graft donor, sampled from the stem cell graft. The source is a human donor who donated a stem cell graft to a child with combined immunodeficiency.

This clonotype was counted a single time. V usage is TRBV27 and J usage is TRBJ2-6; no definite D call. The V and J ends lost 6 bases and 1 base respectively, with 7 bases between them. CDR1 and CDR2 from the germline V gene are MNHEY and SMNVEV (reference sequence). The CDR3 sequence is 14 residues long. The CDR3 sequence: CASSPLSGANVLTF. The CDR3 coding sequence is TGTGCCAGCAGCCCTTTGTCTGGGGCCAACGTCCTGACTTTC.

In its sample, this clonotype was seen a few times. V gene TRBV20-1 combines with J gene TRBJ2-1; 8 positions match TRBD2. Germline CDR1 is DFQATT and CDR2 is SNEGSKA (reference sequence). V was pared by 1 base and J by 1 base, with 3 bases of the junction left unmatched. The length of the CDR3 is 15 residues. Written as DNA, the CDR3 is TGCAGTGCTAGAGGGACTAGCAGTTCCTACAATGAGCAGTTCTTC. Its protein is CSARGTSSSYNEQFF.

This clonotype came up many times. The rearrangement links TRBV10-3 to TRBJ2-2; TRBD2 aligns across 12 bases. This CDR3 region has 14 residues. Germline-derived CDR1 and CDR2 are ENHRY and SYGVKD. V dropped 8 bases and J dropped 4; count of bases not matched to a gene: 2. For the CDR3, the DNA is TGTGCCATCGGACTAGCGGGACTCACCGGGGAGCTGTTTTTT. This sequence encodes CAIGLAGLTGELFF.

The chain links TRBV30 to TRBJ2-7, with D possibly matching TRBD1 (5 bases). V lost 2 bases to trimming and J lost 0 bases, with 11 bases between them. CDR3 length: 14 residues. Germline assignment: CDR1 GTSNPN and CDR2 SVGIG (reference sequence). The CDR3 DNA sequence: TGTGCCTGGAGTAGGTCAGGGCACTCCTACGAGCAGTACTTC. Residues: CAWSRSGHSYEQYF.

The genes are TRBV7-3 and TRBJ2-6, with D possibly called TRBD1 or TRBD2 (6 bases each). The germline V and J ends were trimmed by 4 bases and 16 bases, with 23 bases remaining between them. The CDR3 consists of 15 residues. CDR1 is SGHTA, CDR2 FQGTGA, per germline. The CDR3 bases are TGTGCCAGCAGCTCTGGAGGGACGGGGGCCAACGCGCTGACTTTC. Its protein product is CASSSGGTGANALTF.

This clonotype has at least ten counts. The chain has TRBV4-3 and TRBJ2-1, with D possibly TRBD2 on 5 matching bases. Germline V gives CDR1 LGHNA, CDR2 YSLEER. The CDR3 totals 15 residues. V dropped 4 bases and J dropped 0 bases, with 10 bases sitting between them. CDR3 DNA: TGCGCCAGCAGCCCCCAAGCGGACTCCTACAATGAGCAGTTCTTC. Its protein product is CASSPQADSYNEQFF.

This clonotype showed up many times. The chain joins TRBV5-1 to TRBJ1-2; D is perhaps TRBD1 (6 bases). The germline V gene encodes CDR1 SGHRS and CDR2 YFSETQ. V lost 4 bases to trimming and J lost 0 bases, with 16 bases between them. This CDR3 is built from 16 residues. DNA of the CDR3: TGCGCCAGCAGCCTCCTACAGGGAAGGGCTAACTATGGCTACACCTTC. Its protein is CASSLLQGRANYGYTF. Full variable domain (missing parts from reference TRBV5-1 and TRBJ1-2): KAGVTQTPRYLIKTRGQQVTLSCSPISGHRSVSWYQQTPGQGLQFLFEYFSETQRNKGNFPGRFSGRQFSNSRSEMNVSTLELGDSALYLCASSLLQGRANYGYTFGSGTRLTVV.

In this sample, this clonotype turned up many times. V gene TRBV7-8 combines with J gene TRBJ2-3, with D uncertain. CDR1 SGHVS and CDR2 FQNEAQ come from the germline V gene. This CDR3 comprises 19 residues. The V gene lost 1 base and the J gene lost 5 bases, with 25 bases spanning the gap. The CDR3 DNA reads as TGTGCCAGCAGCTTAGAATACGGGCTTCAAACCCCTGCGGTAGATACGCAGTATTTT. Its protein is CASSLEYGLQTPAVDTQYF. Full variable domain (remainder filled in from reference TRBV7-8 and TRBJ2-3): GAGVSQSPRYKVAKRGQDVALRCDPISGHVSLFWYQQALGQGPEFLTYFQNEAQLDKSGLPSDRFFAERPEGSVSTLKIQRTQQEDSAVYLCASSLEYGLQTPAVDTQYFGPGTRLTVL.

This chain uses TRBV5-1 with TRBJ2-1; possibly TRBD2 for D (6 bases). The germline V gene has CDR1 SGHRS and CDR2 YFSETQ. V lost 5 bases to trimming and J lost 0 bases, with 12 bases between them. This CDR3 spans 15 amino acids. This CDR3 reads CASRSREDSYNEQFF. The DNA of the CDR3 is TGCGCCAGCAGGTCCAGGGAGGACTCCTACAATGAGCAGTTCTTC.

The chain recombines TRBV15 with TRBJ2-3, with TRBD2 identical over 9 bases. V was pared by 5 bases and J by 6 bases, with 9 bases of the junction left unmatched. There are 15 residues in the CDR3. Germline-derived CDR1 and CDR2 are LNHNV and YYDKDF (reference sequence). CDR3 coding DNA: TGTGCCACCAGCGGAACGCGGGGGGGCTTGGATACGCAGTATTTT. Translated, it gives CATSGTRGGLDTQYF.

The CDR3 DNA reads TGTGCCAGCAGCGGTAGTCTAGCGGGGGGGGACAATGAGCAGTTCTTC. Its translation: CASSGSLAGGDNEQFF. The chain links TRBV9 to TRBJ2-1; 12 nucleotides agree with TRBD2. Trimming removed 3 bases from V and 5 bases from J; junction bases left unmatched: 6. This CDR3 has 16 residues. Looked up from germline, CDR1 is SGDLS and CDR2 is YYNGEE.

This clonotype has at least ten counts. The CDR3 DNA reads as TGTGCCAGCAGAGCCAGAAGGTCTTACAATGAGCAGTTCTTC. This codes for CASRARRSYNEQFF. The V gene is TRBV6-2 or TRBV6-3, the J gene TRBJ2-1; no clear D. Germline CDR1 reads MNHEY; CDR2 reads SVGEGT. V lost 6 bases to trimming and J lost 4 bases, with 13 bases between them. CDR3 length equals 14 residues.

This clonotype was counted many times. The rearrangement links TRBV12-3 or TRBV12-4 to TRBJ2-2; no reliable D call. The V end lost 6 bases, the J end lost 5 bases, and 10 bases lay between the germline ends. The CDR3 consists of 13 residues. The CDR3 region is CASSPVGTGELFF. CDR3 DNA: TGTGCCAGCAGCCCTGTAGGTACCGGGGAGCTGTTTTTT.

This chain connects TRBV12-3 or TRBV12-4 to TRBJ2-5; tentative D call: TRBD2 (7 bases). The CDR3 has 14 amino acids. The V end lost 3 bases, the J end lost 9 bases, and 17 bases lay between the germline ends. The CDR3 loop is CASSFNIQGGAQYF. CDR3 DNA: TGTGCCAGCAGTTTTAATATCCAAGGGGGGGCCCAGTACTTC.

The V call is TRBV4-2, the J call TRBJ2-3, with TRBD2 matching over 14 bases. This CDR3 spans 18 amino acids. The V gene's germline CDR1 is LGHNA and CDR2 YNFKEQ. The V and J ends lost 2 bases and 3 bases, in that order; junction bases with no gene match: 7. The CDR3 sequence is CASSQQQTSGRATDTQYF. As DNA, the CDR3 is TGTGCCAGCAGCCAACAACAGACTAGCGGGAGGGCAACAGATACGCAGTATTTT.

The sample holds many counts of this clonotype. This sequence joins TRBV24-1 and TRBJ2-7; 12 bases fit TRBD1. CDR1 is KGHDR and CDR2 is SFDVKD in the germline V gene. The V gene end was trimmed by 3 bases and the J gene end by 5 bases; junction bases not matched to a gene: 13. The CDR3 spans 18 residues. CDR3 in amino acids: CATSDPRGSGTGGHEQYF. In nucleotides, the CDR3 is TGTGCCACCAGTGATCCACGGGGCTCGGGGACAGGGGGCCACGAGCAGTACTTC.

This clonotype occurred many times. V usage is TRBV7-9 and J usage is TRBJ1-2, with D perhaps matching TRBD1 (5 bases). The CDR3 loop spans 13 amino acids. Germline CDR1 SEHNR, CDR2 FQNEAQ (reference sequence). The V and J ends lost 3 bases and 3 bases respectively, with 8 bases between them. The CDR3 coding sequence is TGTGCCAGCAGCTTCCGGGACGACTATGGCTACACCTTC. Protein: CASSFRDDYGYTF.

In this sample, this clonotype turned up a few times. The chain recombines TRBV11-2 with TRBJ2-3, with 7 nucleotides matching TRBD2. J gave up 5 bases and V 1 base, and 3 bases lay outside the gene matches. CDR1 is SGHAT and CDR2 is FQNNGV in the germline V gene. This CDR3 is built from 14 residues. CDR3 in DNA: TGTGCCAGCAGCTTAGGGACTAGGGTAGATACGCAGTATTTT. This codes for CASSLGTRVDTQYF.